This T cell receptor (beta chain) stems from a study of Ad26.COV2.S vaccination and SARS-CoV-2 variants. Findings of the study overall: Possibly, TCR breadth and depth analyses underestimated total T cell responses. Substantial breadth was reportedly displayed by spike-specific CD8+ and CD4+ T cell responses after vaccination. Non-spike TCR breadth showed similarity between vaccine and placebo recipients.

This clone was detected only once. Its antigen is unidentified. This CDR3 region has 16 residues. V lost 4 bases to trimming and J lost 5 bases, with 19 bases between them. Germline V CDR1 and CDR2: SNHLY, FYNNEI. TCRdb's copy holds only in-frame clones and misses some; the assay was immunoSEQ multiplex PCR. The repertoire has some 190,000 clones, approximately 90% of them found once; the top ten carry 4.5% to 7.5%. Source: peripheral blood, taken after recovery from COVID-19. This TCR came from a human donor who had recovered from COVID-19. This rearrangement joins TRBV2 to TRBJ2-3; D is unclear. The CDR3 reads CASSAEPVPVVDTQYF. CDR3 bases: TGTGCCAGCAGTGCTGAGCCCGTACCGGTCGTAGATACGCAGTATTTT. The variable domain in full, completed from reference TRBV2 and TRBJ2-3, reads EPEVTQTPSHQVTQMGQEVILRCVPISNHLYFYWYRQILGQKVEFLVSFYNNEISEKSEIFDDQFSVERPDGSNFTLKIRSTKLEDSAMYFCASSAEPVPVVDTQYFGPGTRLTVL.